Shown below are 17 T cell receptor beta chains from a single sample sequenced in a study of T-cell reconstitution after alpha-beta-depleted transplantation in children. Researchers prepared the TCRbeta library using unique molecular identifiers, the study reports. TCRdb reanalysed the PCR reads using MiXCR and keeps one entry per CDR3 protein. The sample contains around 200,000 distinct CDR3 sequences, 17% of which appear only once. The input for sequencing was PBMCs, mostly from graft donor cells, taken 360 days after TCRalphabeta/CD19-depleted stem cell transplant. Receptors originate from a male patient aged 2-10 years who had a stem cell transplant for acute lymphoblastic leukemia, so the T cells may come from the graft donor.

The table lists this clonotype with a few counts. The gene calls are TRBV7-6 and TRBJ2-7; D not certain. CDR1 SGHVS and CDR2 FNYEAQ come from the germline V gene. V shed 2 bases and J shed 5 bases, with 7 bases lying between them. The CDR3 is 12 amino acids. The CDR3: CASSLSVNEQYF. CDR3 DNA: TGTGCCAGCAGCTTAAGCGTGAACGAGCAGTACTTC.

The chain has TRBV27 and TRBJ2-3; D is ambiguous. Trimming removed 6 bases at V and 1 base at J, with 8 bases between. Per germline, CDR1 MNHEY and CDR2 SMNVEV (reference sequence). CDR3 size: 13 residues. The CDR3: CASRPLGTDTQYF. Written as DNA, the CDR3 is TGTGCCAGCAGACCACTTGGCACAGATACGCAGTATTTT.

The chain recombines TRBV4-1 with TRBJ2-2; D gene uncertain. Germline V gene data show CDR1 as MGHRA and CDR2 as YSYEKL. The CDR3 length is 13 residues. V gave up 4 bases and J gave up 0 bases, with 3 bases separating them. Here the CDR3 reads CASSPANTGELFF. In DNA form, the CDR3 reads TGCGCCAGCAGCCCGGCGAACACCGGGGAGCTGTTTTTT.

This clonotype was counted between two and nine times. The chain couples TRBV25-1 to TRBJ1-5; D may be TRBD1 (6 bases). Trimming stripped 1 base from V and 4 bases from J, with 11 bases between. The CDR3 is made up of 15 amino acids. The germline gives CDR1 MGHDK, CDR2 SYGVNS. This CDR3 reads CASSELGGPNQPQHF. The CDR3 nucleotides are TGTGCCAGCAGTGAATTAGGGGGACCGAATCAGCCCCAGCATTTT.

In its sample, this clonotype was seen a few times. CDR3 in amino acids: CASSRGQGYNQPQHF. CDR3 bases: TGTGCCAGCAGCCGGGGACAGGGATACAATCAGCCCCAGCATTTT. The V and J genes are TRBV12-3 or TRBV12-4 and TRBJ1-5; 9 positions match TRBD1. The junction had 6 bases not matched to a gene; V was cut back by 6 bases and J by 3 bases. The CDR3 covers 15 residues.

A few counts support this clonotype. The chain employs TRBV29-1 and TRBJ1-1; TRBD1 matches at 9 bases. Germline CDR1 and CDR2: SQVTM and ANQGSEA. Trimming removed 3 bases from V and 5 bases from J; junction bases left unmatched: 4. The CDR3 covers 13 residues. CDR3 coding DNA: TGCAGCGTTGATCGACAGGGGGGAACTGAAGCTTTCTTT. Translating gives CSVDRQGGTEAFF. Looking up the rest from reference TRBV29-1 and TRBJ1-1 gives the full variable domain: SAVISQKPSRDICQRGTSLTIQCQVDSQVTMMFWYRQQPGQSLTLIATANQGSEATYESGFVIDKFPISRPNLTFSTLTVSNMSPEDSSIYLCSVDRQGGTEAFFGQGTRLTVV.

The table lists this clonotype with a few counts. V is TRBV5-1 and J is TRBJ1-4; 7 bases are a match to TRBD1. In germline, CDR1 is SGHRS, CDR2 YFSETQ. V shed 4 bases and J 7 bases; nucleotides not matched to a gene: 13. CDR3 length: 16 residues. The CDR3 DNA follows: TGCGCCAGCAGCCCACACGTACAGGGGACGGGTGAAAAACTGTTTTTT. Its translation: CASSPHVQGTGEKLFF.

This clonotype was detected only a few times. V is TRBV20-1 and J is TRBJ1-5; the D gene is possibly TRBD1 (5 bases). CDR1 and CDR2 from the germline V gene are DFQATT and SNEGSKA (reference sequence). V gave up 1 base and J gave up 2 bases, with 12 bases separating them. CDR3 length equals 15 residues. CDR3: CSARGFPGGNQPQHF. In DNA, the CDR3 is TGCAGTGCTAGAGGGTTCCCGGGGGGCAATCAGCCCCAGCATTTT.

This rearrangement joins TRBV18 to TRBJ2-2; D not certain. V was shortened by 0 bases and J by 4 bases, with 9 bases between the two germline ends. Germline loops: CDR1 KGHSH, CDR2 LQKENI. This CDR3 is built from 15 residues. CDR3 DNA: TGTGCCAGCTCACCACCGCCCGTTGGCACCGGGGAGCTGTTTTTT. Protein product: CASSPPPVGTGELFF. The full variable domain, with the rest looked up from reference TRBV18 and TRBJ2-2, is NAGVMQNPRHLVRRRGQEARLRCSPMKGHSHVYWYRQLPEEGLKFMVYLQKENIIDESGMPKERFSAEFPKEGPSILRIQQVVRGDSAAYFCASSPPPVGTGELFFGEGSRLTVL.

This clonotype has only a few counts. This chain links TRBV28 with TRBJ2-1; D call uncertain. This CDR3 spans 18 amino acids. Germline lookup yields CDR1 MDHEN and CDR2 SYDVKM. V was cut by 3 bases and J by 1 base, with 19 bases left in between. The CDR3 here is CASSFLPDGLRSYNEQFF. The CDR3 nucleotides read TGTGCCAGCAGTTTTCTCCCCGACGGCCTGCGGTCCTACAATGAGCAGTTCTTC.

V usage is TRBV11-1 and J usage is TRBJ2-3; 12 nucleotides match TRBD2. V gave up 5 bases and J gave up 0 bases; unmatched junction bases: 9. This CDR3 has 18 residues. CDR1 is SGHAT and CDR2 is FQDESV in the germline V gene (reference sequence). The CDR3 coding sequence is TGTGCCAGCAGCCCTCCACCGGGACTAGCGGGCAGCACAGATACGCAGTATTTT. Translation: CASSPPPGLAGSTDTQYF.

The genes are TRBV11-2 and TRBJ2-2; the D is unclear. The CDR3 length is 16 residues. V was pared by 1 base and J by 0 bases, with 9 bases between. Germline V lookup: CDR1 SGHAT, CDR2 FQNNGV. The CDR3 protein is CASSLGSDSNTGELFF. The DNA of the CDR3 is TGTGCCAGCAGCTTAGGATCAGATTCGAACACCGGGGAGCTGTTTTTT. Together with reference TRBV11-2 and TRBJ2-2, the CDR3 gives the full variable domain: EAGVAQSPRYKIIEKRQSVAFWCNPISGHATLYWYQQILGQGPKLLIQFQNNGVVDDSQLPKDRFSAERLKGVDSTLKIQPAKLEDSAVYLCASSLGSDSNTGELFFGEGSRLTVL.

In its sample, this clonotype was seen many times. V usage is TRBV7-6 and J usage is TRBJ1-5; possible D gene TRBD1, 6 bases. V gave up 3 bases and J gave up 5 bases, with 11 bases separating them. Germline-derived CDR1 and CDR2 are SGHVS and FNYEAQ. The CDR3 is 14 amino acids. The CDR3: CASSFTGFHQPQHF. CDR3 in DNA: TGTGCCAGCAGCTTTACAGGGTTCCATCAGCCCCAGCATTTT.

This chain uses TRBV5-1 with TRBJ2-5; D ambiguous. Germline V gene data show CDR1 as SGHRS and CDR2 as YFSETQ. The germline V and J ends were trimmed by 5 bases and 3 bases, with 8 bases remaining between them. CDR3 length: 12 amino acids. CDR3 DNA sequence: TGCGCCAGCAGTGAACGAAAAGAGACCCAGTACTTC. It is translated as CASSERKETQYF.

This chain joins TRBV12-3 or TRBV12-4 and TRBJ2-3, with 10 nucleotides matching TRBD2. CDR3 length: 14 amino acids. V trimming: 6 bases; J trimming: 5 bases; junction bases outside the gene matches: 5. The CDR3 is CASRRSGGRDTQYF. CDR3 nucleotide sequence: TGTGCCAGCAGGCGTAGCGGGGGGAGAGATACGCAGTATTTT.

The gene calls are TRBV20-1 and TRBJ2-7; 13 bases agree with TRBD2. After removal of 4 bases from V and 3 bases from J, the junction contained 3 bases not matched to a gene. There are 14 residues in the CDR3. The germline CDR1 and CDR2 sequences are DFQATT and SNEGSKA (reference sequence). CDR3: CSAMWTSGSYEQYF. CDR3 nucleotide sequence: TGCAGTGCTATGTGGACTAGCGGGAGCTACGAGCAGTACTTC.

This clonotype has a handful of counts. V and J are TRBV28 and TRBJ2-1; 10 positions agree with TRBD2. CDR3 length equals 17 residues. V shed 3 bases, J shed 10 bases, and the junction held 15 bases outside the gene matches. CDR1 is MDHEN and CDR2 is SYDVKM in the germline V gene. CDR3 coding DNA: TGTGCCAGCAGTTTGCGCTTCGGACTAGCGGCGAAAGACGAGCAGTTCTTC. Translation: CASSLRFGLAAKDEQFF.